The TCR beta chain described here comes from a study of T-cell reconstitution after alpha-beta-depleted transplantation in children. Unique molecular identifiers were built into the TCRbeta library. TCRdb passed the PCR reads through MiXCR, listing each CDR3 protein once. The repertoire holds more than 300,000 distinct CDR3 sequences, with around 16% as singletons. Only a few counts were recorded for this clonotype. Its antigen is currently unknown. CDR1 is MNHEY, CDR2 SVGEGT, per germline. This CDR3 spans 17 amino acids. Losses at the gene ends were 5 bases for V and 6 bases for J; bases not matched to a gene: 12. Study-wide points: Alpha-beta T cells present about two months after transplant were reported to originate from several hundred expanded graft clones. When one year had passed after transplant, most T-cell counts and diversity came from newly produced T cells.

The receptor's source is a male patient between 2 and 10 years old who had a stem cell transplant for acute lymphoblastic leukemia, so the T cells may come from the graft donor. The chain is built from TRBV6-2 or TRBV6-3 and TRBJ2-7; 14 bases line up with TRBD2. The sequences come from PBMCs, mostly from graft donor cells, collected 360 days after TCRalphabeta/CD19-depleted stem cell transplant. DNA of the CDR3: TGTGCCAGCAGTACCCTACCTGGACTAGCGGGAGGAGGCGAGCAGTACTTC. This encodes CASSTLPGLAGGGEQYF.